Listed below are T cell receptor beta chains from one sample, sequenced in a study of T-cell reconstitution after alpha-beta-depleted transplantation in children. Via MiXCR, TCRdb re-called the PCR reads, giving one row per CDR3 protein. This sample carries nearly 400,000 distinct CDR3 sequences, just over 20% of them seen once, and the ten largest clones take 3.8%. The material was PBMCs from the stem cell graft donor, obtained from the stem cell graft. The receptor source for this set is a human donor who donated a stem cell graft to a child with acute myeloid leukemia. The CDR3 runs from the conserved cysteine through the conserved F or W. The order of the fields is V gene, D gene, clone size, J gene, CDR3 DNA, CDR3 protein. A D gene is named only where the DNA matches it firmly. Where a row states a size, it is once, few, many or the class of an expanded clone; other rows omit it.

TRBV20-1,TRBD2,-,TRBJ2-4,TGCAGTGCTATCCCGGGACTACGTAAAAACATTCAGTACTTC,CSAIPGLRKNIQYF
TRBV4-3,-,few,TRBJ1-5,TGCGCCAGCAGCCAAGATTTACGTTCTTCGCCCCAGCATTTT,CASSQDLRSSPQHF
TRBV12-3/TRBV12-4,TRBD2,-,TRBJ2-7,TGTGCCAGCAGTTTAGTAGGGGCGGGACTAGCGGGAGTCGAGCAGTACTTC,CASSLVGAGLAGVEQYF
TRBV20-1,TRBD2,few,TRBJ2-1,TGCAGTGCTAGGGGGACTAGCGGGGCCCAGTACAATGAGCAGTTCTTC,CSARGTSGAQYNEQFF
TRBV12-3/TRBV12-4,-,few,TRBJ2-6,TGTGCCAGCACCGCACAGGGAACAAACTCTGGGGCCAACGTCCTGACTTTC,CASTAQGTNSGANVLTF
TRBV20-1,-,many,TRBJ2-7,TGCAGTGCTAGTCAAGGGTTACAAGGCTACGAGCAGTACTTC,CSASQGLQGYEQYF
TRBV2,TRBD1,once,TRBJ2-1,TGTGCCAGCAGGAACCAGGACAGGGCTGATGAGCAGTTCTTC,CASRNQDRADEQFF
TRBV11-2,-,many,TRBJ2-1,TGTGCCAGCAGCTTAGGTCCGCGCAATGAGCAGTTCTTC,CASSLGPRNEQFF
TRBV18,-,few,TRBJ2-3,TGTGCCAGCTCACCAAGGGGCTTAGGCACAGATACGCAGTATTTT,CASSPRGLGTDTQYF
TRBV5-1,-,-,TRBJ2-7,TGCGCCAGCAGCTTGTTCAGGTCAGGACCTTACGAGCAGTACTTC,CASSLFRSGPYEQYF
TRBV12-3/TRBV12-4,TRBD2,-,TRBJ2-2,TGTGCCAGCAGTTCCTCCCGGACTAGGACGAACACCGGGGAGCTGTTTTTT,CASSSSRTRTNTGELFF
TRBV5-1,-,-,TRBJ2-7,TGCGCCAGCAGCTTGGGGGCGGAATACGAGCAGTACTTC,CASSLGAEYEQYF
TRBV29-1,TRBD1,few,TRBJ2-3,TGCAGCGTTACAACCCCAATTCGACAGGGGCCTTACACAGATACGCAGTATTTT,CSVTTPIRQGPYTDTQYF
TRBV4-3,-,-,TRBJ1-1,TGCGCCAGCAGCCAAGGAGAGGGATCAGCTTTCTTT,CASSQGEGSAFF
TRBV4-3,TRBD2,few,TRBJ2-3,TGCGCCAGCAGCCAAGATCCCCTGCTAGCGGGAGAACTCACAGATACGCAGTATTTT,CASSQDPLLAGELTDTQYF
TRBV12-5,-,-,TRBJ1-3,TGTGCTAGTGGTTTGTCCGGAAACACCATATATTTT,CASGLSGNTIYF
TRBV18,-,-,TRBJ1-1,TGTGCCAGCTCACAGCAAGGGGTGGGTACTGAAGCTTTCTTT,CASSQQGVGTEAFF
TRBV5-1,-,-,TRBJ2-5,TGCGCCAGCAGCTTGGCCAGTTTGGGCGGGCAAGAGACCCAGTACTTC,CASSLASLGGQETQYF
TRBV5-1,-,many,TRBJ2-6,TGCGCCAGCAGCTTGGTTCCTGACTCTGGGGCCAACGTCCTGACTTTC,CASSLVPDSGANVLTF
TRBV12-3/TRBV12-4,TRBD2,-,TRBJ2-7,TGTGCCAGCAGGAGGACTAGCGGGAGGGCCTACGAGCAGTACTTC,CASRRTSGRAYEQYF
TRBV20-1,-,many,TRBJ2-1,TGCAGTGCTAGACCCTTAAGCTCCTACAATGAGCAGTTCTTC,CSARPLSSYNEQFF
TRBV5-5,-,few,TRBJ2-1,TGTGCCAGCGAGCCGGGACTGACCGCTTGGAATGAGCAGTTCTTC,CASEPGLTAWNEQFF
TRBV12-3/TRBV12-4,-,-,TRBJ2-3,TGTGCCAGCACGTGGGGCACAGATACGCAGTATTTT,CASTWGTDTQYF
TRBV6-1,-,many,TRBJ2-1,TGTGCCAGCAGCACCACAGGGAGCCGCTACAATGAGCAGTTCTTC,CASSTTGSRYNEQFF
TRBV7-2,-,-,TRBJ2-5,TGTGCCAGCAGCCCGCCAGATGAAGAGACCCAGTACTTC,CASSPPDEETQYF
TRBV18,TRBD1,many,TRBJ2-7,TGTGCCAGCTCACGCCAGGGGGCGCGGGGATCCTACGAGCAGTACTTC,CASSRQGARGSYEQYF
TRBV9,-,-,TRBJ1-3,TGTGCCAGCGCCTTCGAGCTCTCTGGAAACACCATATATTTT,CASAFELSGNTIYF
TRBV11-3,TRBD2,many,TRBJ2-7,TGTGCCAGCAGCTCTACTAGCGGAGCCTACGAGCAGTACTTC,CASSSTSGAYEQYF
TRBV10-2,-,few,TRBJ2-5,TGCGCCAGCAGTGAGATCCGGGGAGCGGAGACCCAGTACTTC,CASSEIRGAETQYF
TRBV6-5,-,-,TRBJ1-2,TGTGCCAGCAGTTACGCGCACTTGATGGAGGGCTACACCTTC,CASSYAHLMEGYTF
TRBV6-1,-,-,TRBJ2-7,TGTGCCAGCGGAGGGGACACTGACTACGAGCAGTACTTC,CASGGDTDYEQYF
TRBV7-9,-,-,TRBJ1-1,TGTGCCAGCAGCTTCGGTGCATCGGCGAACACTGAAGCTTTCTTT,CASSFGASANTEAFF
TRBV20-1,-,-,TRBJ1-5,TGCAGTGCTAGAGATTCGGGCAGCGGACAAAATCAGCCCCAGCATTTT,CSARDSGSGQNQPQHF
TRBV13,-,few,TRBJ1-1,TGTGCCAGCAGCTTAGCCCCGAGGGGGTCAATGGCTGAAGCTTTCTTT,CASSLAPRGSMAEAFF
TRBV9,-,-,TRBJ1-5,TGTGCCAGCAGCGTTGGGGTTGGTTTGGATGGGCAGCCCCAGCATTTT,CASSVGVGLDGQPQHF
TRBV15,TRBD2,few,TRBJ2-1,TGTGCCACCAGCCGACTAGCGGGAGTTGTATTCAATGAGCAGTTCTTC,CATSRLAGVVFNEQFF
TRBV11-2,TRBD2,few,TRBJ2-3,TGTGCCAGCAGCTTAGATGGTCTAGCGGGAGTAGGCCCAGATACGCAGTATTTT,CASSLDGLAGVGPDTQYF
TRBV25-1,TRBD1,once,TRBJ2-2,TGTGCCAGCAGTGAATTAGGACAGGGAAACACCGGGGAGCTGTTTTTT,CASSELGQGNTGELFF
TRBV4-3,-,-,TRBJ2-7,TGCGCCAGCAGCCAAGGGCTAGCGTTTTCCCACGAGCAGTACTTC,CASSQGLAFSHEQYF
TRBV27,TRBD2,-,TRBJ2-3,TGTGCCAGCAGTTTACTAGCGGGAGGGCCAAGCACAGATACGCAGTATTTT,CASSLLAGGPSTDTQYF
TRBV7-3,TRBD2,-,TRBJ2-1,TGTGCCAGCAGCTTAAGACCGGGACTAGCGCTCAATGAGCAGTTCTTC,CASSLRPGLALNEQFF
TRBV5-1,-,-,TRBJ2-3,TGCGCCAGCAGCCCGACGGGGGACATGCTGAGGGATTTT,CASSPTGDMLRDF
TRBV15,-,-,TRBJ2-7,TGTGCCACCAGCAGGGCAGGAGGGCCACTCTACGAGCAGTACTTC,CATSRAGGPLYEQYF
TRBV12-3/TRBV12-4,TRBD1,few,TRBJ2-6,TGTGCCAGCAGTCCTCAGGACAGGGGGTCTGGGGCCAACGTCCTGACTTTC,CASSPQDRGSGANVLTF
TRBV7-2,TRBD1,many,TRBJ2-5,TGTGCCAGCAGCCCCTCAGGGGGTCGAGAGACCCAGTACTTC,CASSPSGGRETQYF
TRBV12-3/TRBV12-4,-,many,TRBJ2-5,TGTGCCAGCAGTTTAATGCAGTACCAAGAGACCCAGTACTTC,CASSLMQYQETQYF